The next 8 T cell receptor beta chains were all read from a single sample in a study of T cell repertoires in cytomegalovirus infection. Their antigen targets remain unknown. TCRdb re-called the reads with MiXCR, one entry per CDR3 protein. The profile covers about 310,000 distinct CDR3 sequences, with 25% appearing a single time and about an eighth taken by the ten largest. This material consisted of cultured PBMCs, taken from culture after CMV antigen stimulation. The receptors stem from a human donor in good health (CMV status not recorded). Some clones in this sample may be carry-over from other donors' samples.

This clonotype showed up just a few times. The chain links TRBV5-1 to TRBJ2-3; the D gene is possibly TRBD2 (7 bases). The CDR3 totals 16 residues. The V gene lost 4 bases and the J gene lost 3 bases, with 18 bases spanning the gap. Germline CDR1 reads SGHRS; CDR2 reads YFSETQ. CDR3 protein: CASSPTWAGATDTQYF. CDR3 coding DNA: TGCGCCAGCAGCCCGACCTGGGCGGGGGCAACAGATACGCAGTATTTT.

V is TRBV12-3 or TRBV12-4 and J is TRBJ2-7, with TRBD2 as a possible D gene (5 bases). V was pared by 8 bases and J by 5 bases, with 7 bases between. CDR3 size: 10 residues. In DNA, the CDR3 is TGTGCCAGCGGACTCCACGAGCAGTACTTC. It codes for CASGLHEQYF.

A few counts support this clonotype. The V call is TRBV5-1, the J call TRBJ2-2, with TRBD2 matching over 11 bases. Germline trimming cut 4 bases from V and 6 bases from J; bases unmatched to any gene: 5. The CDR3 is 15 residues long. CDR1 and CDR2 (germline): SGHRS, YFSETQ. CDR3 nucleotides: TGCGCCAGCAGCCTAGCGGGAGGATCTCCCGGGGAGCTGTTTTTT. This sequence encodes CASSLAGGSPGELFF.

This clonotype was observed once. V and J are TRBV7-2 and TRBJ1-1; D remains ambiguous. Germline V CDR1 and CDR2: SGHTA, FQGNSA. This CDR3 has 13 amino acids. The V end was cut by 5 bases, the J end by 3 bases, with 10 bases between. The CDR3 DNA sequence: TGTGCCAGCAGCCCCGTGGTGGACACTGAAGCTTTCTTT. It encodes CASSPVVDTEAFF. The complete variable domain, with remaining parts taken from reference TRBV7-2 and TRBJ1-1, reads GAGVSQSPSNKVTEKGKDVELRCDPISGHTALYWYRQSLGQGLEFLIYFQGNSAPDKSGLPSDRFSAERTGGSVSTLTIQRTQQEDSAVYLCASSPVVDTEAFFGQGTRLTVV.

The chain carries TRBV20-1 and TRBJ1-1; D unresolved. The germline V gene encodes CDR1 DFQATT and CDR2 SNEGSKA (reference sequence). The CDR3 loop spans 15 amino acids. The V end was cut by 0 bases, the J end by 2 bases, with 13 bases between. The CDR3 bases are TGCAGTGCTAGAGATGTTTCCAGCATAAACACTGAAGCTTTCTTT. It codes for CSARDVSSINTEAFF.

There are a few counts of this clonotype. The chain has TRBV7-2 and TRBJ2-2; 8 bases are a match to TRBD2. V dropped 3 bases and J dropped 5; count of bases not matched to a gene: 5. The CDR3 runs to 15 residues. Germline CDR1 and CDR2: SGHTA and FQGNSA. The CDR3 region has the DNA TGTGCCAGCAGCTTCTCGGGAGGGGAAACCGGGGAGCTGTTTTTT. It yields the protein CASSFSGGETGELFF.

This clonotype was counted only a few times. This chain uses TRBV12-3 or TRBV12-4 with TRBJ2-7; 7 positions agree with TRBD1. CDR3 length: 13 residues. V dropped 6 bases and J dropped 6; count of bases not matched to a gene: 8. CDR3 protein: CASSRDRAGEQYV. CDR3 in DNA: TGTGCCAGCAGCCGCGACAGGGCTGGCGAGCAGTACGTC.

The sample holds a few counts of this clonotype. CDR3 bases: TGTGCCAGCAGCGCCGTGGGAGATACGCAGTATTTT. It is translated as CASSAVGDTQYF. This chain uses TRBV9 with TRBJ2-3, with D unclear. The germline V gene encodes CDR1 SGDLS and CDR2 YYNGEE. This CDR3 has 12 residues. Deletions cut 3 bases from V and 5 bases from J, with 7 bases between.